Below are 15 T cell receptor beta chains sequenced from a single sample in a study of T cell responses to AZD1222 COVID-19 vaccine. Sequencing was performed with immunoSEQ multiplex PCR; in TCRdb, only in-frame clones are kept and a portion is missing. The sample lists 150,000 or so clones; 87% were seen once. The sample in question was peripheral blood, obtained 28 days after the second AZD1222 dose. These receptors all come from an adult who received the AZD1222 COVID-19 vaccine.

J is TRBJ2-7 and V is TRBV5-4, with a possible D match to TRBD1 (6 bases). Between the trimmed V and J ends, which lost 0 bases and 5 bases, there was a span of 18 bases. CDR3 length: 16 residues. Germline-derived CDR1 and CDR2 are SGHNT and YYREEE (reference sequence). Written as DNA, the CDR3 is TGTGCCAGCAGCTTGGTGTTGGGCAGGGGAGAGAACGAGCAGTACTTC. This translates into CASSLVLGRGENEQYF.

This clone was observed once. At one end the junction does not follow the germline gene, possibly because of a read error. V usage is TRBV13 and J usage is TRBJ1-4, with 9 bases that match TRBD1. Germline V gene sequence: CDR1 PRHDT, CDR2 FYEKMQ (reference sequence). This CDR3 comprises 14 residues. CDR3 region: CASSLGQGNEKLFF. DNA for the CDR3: TGTGCCAGCAGCCTAGGACAGGGGAATGAAAAACTGTTTTTT.

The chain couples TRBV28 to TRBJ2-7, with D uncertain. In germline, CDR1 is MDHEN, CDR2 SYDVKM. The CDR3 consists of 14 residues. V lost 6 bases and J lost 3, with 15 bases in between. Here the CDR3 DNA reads TGTGCCAGCAGCAAACCAGACCTTTTCTACGAGCAGTACTTC. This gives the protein CASSKPDLFYEQYF.

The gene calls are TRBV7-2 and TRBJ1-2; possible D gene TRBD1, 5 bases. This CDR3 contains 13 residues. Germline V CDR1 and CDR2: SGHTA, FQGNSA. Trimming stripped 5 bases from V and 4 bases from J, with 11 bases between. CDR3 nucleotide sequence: TGTGCCAGCAGCCCCACCGGGGGCTATGGCTACACCTTC. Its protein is CASSPTGGYGYTF.

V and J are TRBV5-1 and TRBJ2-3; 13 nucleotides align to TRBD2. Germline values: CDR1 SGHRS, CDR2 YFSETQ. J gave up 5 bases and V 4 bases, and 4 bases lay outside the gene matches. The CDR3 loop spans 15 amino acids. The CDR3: CASSLRLAGGDTQYF. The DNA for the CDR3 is TGCGCCAGCAGCCTACGACTAGCGGGAGGAGATACGCAGTATTTT.

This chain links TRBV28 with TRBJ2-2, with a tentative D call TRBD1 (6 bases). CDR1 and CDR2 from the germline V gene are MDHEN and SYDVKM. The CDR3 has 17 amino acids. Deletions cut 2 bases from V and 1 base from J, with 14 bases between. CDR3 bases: TGTGCCAGCAGTTTAAGTGGTTGGGGGCAGAACACCGGGGAGCTGTTTTTT. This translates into CASSLSGWGQNTGELFF.

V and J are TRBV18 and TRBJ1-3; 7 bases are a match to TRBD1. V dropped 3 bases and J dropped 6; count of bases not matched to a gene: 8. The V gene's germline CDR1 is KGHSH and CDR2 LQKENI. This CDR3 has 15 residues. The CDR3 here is CASSPIQGLENTIYF. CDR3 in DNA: TGTGCCAGCTCACCTATACAGGGGCTCGAAAACACCATATATTTT.

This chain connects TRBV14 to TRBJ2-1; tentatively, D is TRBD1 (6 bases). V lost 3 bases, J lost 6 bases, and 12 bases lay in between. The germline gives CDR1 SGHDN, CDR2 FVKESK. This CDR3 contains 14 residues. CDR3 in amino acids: CASSQKTGINEQFF. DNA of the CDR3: TGTGCCAGCAGCCAGAAAACAGGGATCAATGAGCAGTTCTTC.

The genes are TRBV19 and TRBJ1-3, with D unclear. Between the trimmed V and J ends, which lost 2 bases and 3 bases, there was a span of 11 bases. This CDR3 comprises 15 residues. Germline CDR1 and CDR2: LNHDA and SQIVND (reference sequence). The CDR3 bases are TGTGCCAGTAGTATAACCTGGACCGATGGAAACACCATATATTTT. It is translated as CASSITWTDGNTIYF.

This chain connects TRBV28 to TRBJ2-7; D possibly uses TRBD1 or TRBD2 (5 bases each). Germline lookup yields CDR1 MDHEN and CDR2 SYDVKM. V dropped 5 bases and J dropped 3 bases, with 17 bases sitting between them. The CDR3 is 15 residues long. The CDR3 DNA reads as TGTGCCAGCAGTGACGCCGGGTCAGGGAGCTACGAGCAGTACTTC. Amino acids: CASSDAGSGSYEQYF.

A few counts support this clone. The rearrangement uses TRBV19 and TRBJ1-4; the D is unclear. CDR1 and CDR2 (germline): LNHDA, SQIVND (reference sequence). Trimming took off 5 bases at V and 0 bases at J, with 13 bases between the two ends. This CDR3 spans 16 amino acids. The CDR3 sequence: CASSSRHLPTNEKLFF. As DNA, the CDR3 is TGTGCCAGTAGTTCGCGACATCTCCCAACTAATGAAAAACTGTTTTTT.

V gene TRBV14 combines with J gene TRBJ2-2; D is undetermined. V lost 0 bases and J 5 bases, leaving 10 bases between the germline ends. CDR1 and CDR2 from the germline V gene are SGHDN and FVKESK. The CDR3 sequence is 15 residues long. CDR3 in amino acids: CASSQEVRTTGELFF. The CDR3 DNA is TGTGCCAGCAGCCAAGAGGTGCGGACGACCGGGGAGCTGTTTTTT.

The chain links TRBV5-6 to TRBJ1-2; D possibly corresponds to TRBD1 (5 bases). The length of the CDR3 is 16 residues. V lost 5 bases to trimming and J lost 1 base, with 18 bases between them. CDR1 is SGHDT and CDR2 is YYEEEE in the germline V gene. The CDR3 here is CASRYLLDTYNYGYTF. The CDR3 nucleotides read TGTGCCAGCAGATACCTCCTGGACACCTATAACTATGGCTACACCTTC.

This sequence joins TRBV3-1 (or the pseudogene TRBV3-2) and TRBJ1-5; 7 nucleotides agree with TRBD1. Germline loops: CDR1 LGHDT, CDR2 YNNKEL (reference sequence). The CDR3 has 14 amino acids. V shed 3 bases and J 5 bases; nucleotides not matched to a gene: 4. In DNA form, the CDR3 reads TGTGCCAGCAGCCACGGGACAGCCGATCAGCCCCAGCATTTT. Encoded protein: CASSHGTADQPQHF.

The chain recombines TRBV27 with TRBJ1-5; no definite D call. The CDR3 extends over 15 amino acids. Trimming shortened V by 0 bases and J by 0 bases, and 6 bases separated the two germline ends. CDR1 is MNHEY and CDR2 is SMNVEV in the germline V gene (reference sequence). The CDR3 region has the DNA TGTGCCAGCAGTTTATCACGCAGTAGCAATCAGCCCCAGCATTTT. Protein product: CASSLSRSSNQPQHF.